This T cell receptor beta chain was captured in a study of blood T cells in healthy people across ages. The germline V gene has CDR1 LGHDT and CDR2 YNNKEL (reference sequence). The ends were cut back, 1 base at V and 2 bases at J, with 19 bases in the middle. CDR3 length equals 18 residues. Study results and caveats: TCR beta diversity, measured per million T cells, fell in a roughly linear way with age. Diversity estimates from one million T cells were considered underestimates. Naive T cell percentage and TCR beta diversity correlated strongly.

This clonotype was seen a handful of times. Its antigen is unknown. Primed by a sample-barcoded 5' primer and a J-beta primer mix, a second PCR proceeded for about 6 to 12 cycles. TCRdb called the 5' RACE reads again in MiXCR, with one record for every CDR3 protein. The sample contains about 1.4 million distinct CDR3 sequences, approximately 63% of which appear only once. Sample: blood. The V call is TRBV3-1, the J call TRBJ2-3, with D hard to call. The TCR comes from a man younger than 30 in good health. The CDR3 region is CASSQVRRRANSTDTQYF. In DNA form, the CDR3 reads TGTGCCAGCAGCCAAGTAAGAAGACGCGCCAACTCCACAGATACGCAGTATTTT.